Each of the 23 T cell receptor beta chains below was sequenced from the same sample in a study of radiation and T cells in renal cell carcinoma. The time point denotes: blood 4 weeks post-SBRT, at nephrectomy. Treatment in this sample: 15 Gy SBRT to primary tumor, nephrectomy 4 weeks later. Data came from immunoSEQ multiplex PCR; TCRdb stores just in-frame clones and leaves some out. Of around 170,000 clones listed, 88% are singletons. Specimen: blood, collected from a patient whose treatment included radiotherapy and nephrectomy. The receptors derive from a woman aged 45-59 years with renal cell carcinoma.

The chain links TRBV9 to TRBJ2-3; TRBD2 aligns across 7 bases. Losses at the gene ends were 7 bases for V and 0 bases for J; bases not matched to a gene: 8. Per the germline V gene, CDR1 is SGDLS and CDR2 is YYNGEE. The CDR3 loop spans 15 amino acids. The CDR3: CASGGLGISTDTQYF. CDR3 sequence (DNA): TGTGCCAGCGGAGGACTAGGGATTAGCACAGATACGCAGTATTTT.

The chain joins TRBV4-2 to TRBJ2-7; maybe TRBD2 (6 bases). The V end lost 1 base, the J end lost 0 bases, and 13 bases lay between the germline ends. Germline V gene data show CDR1 as LGHNA and CDR2 as YNFKEQ. This CDR3 is built from 16 residues. The CDR3 protein is CASSQGQAGSSYEQYF. The CDR3 coding sequence is TGTGCCAGCAGCCAAGGGCAGGCGGGATCCTCCTACGAGCAGTACTTC.

The V gene is TRBV7-3, the J gene TRBJ2-5; D remains ambiguous. Germline V lookup: CDR1 SGHTA, CDR2 FQGTGA. V was clipped by 5 bases and J by 1 base, with 8 bases between them. The length of the CDR3 is 13 residues. CDR3 bases: TGTGCCAGCAGCGTATCACTCCAAGAGACCCAGTACTTC. Residues: CASSVSLQETQYF.

The rearrangement links TRBV4-2 to TRBJ2-1, with 10 bases matching TRBD2. This CDR3 has 18 residues. Trimming cost V 1 base and J 4 bases; bases outside gene matches: 10. The germline gives CDR1 LGHNA, CDR2 YNFKEQ. The CDR3 DNA sequence: TGTGCCAGCAGCCAAGTGGGGAGACTAGCGGGTTCTTACAATGAGCAGTTCTTC. Translation gives CASSQVGRLAGSYNEQFF.

The chain recombines TRBV4-1 with TRBJ2-7; 9 nucleotides line up with TRBD1. This CDR3 comprises 17 residues. Germline V gene data show CDR1 as MGHRA and CDR2 as YSYEKL. V was clipped by 0 bases and J by 2 bases; unmatched bases: 8. The CDR3 here is CASSQEGQGRRTYEQYF. The CDR3 DNA reads as TGCGCCAGCAGCCAAGAAGGACAGGGGCGACGAACCTACGAGCAGTACTTC.

J is TRBJ1-3 and V is TRBV6-1; tentatively, D is TRBD1 (5 bases). V dropped 4 bases and J dropped 4 bases, with 17 bases sitting between them. CDR3 length: 16 residues. Germline CDR1 reads MNHNS; CDR2 reads SASEGT. Here the CDR3 reads CASSVGVGGAGNTIYF. The CDR3 DNA reads as TGTGCCAGCAGTGTAGGAGTCGGGGGTGCGGGAAACACCATATATTTT.

The chain is built from TRBV6-1 and TRBJ1-1; 9 bases align to TRBD1. Trimming took 11 bases from V and 5 from J; bases not matched to a gene: 12. CDR1 and CDR2 from the germline V gene are MNHNS and SASEGT. The CDR3 spans 14 residues. In nucleotides, the CDR3 is TGTGCCTTACAAGACAGGGGGACCGTGACTGAAGCTTTCTTT. Residues: CALQDRGTVTEAFF.

This sequence joins TRBV9 and TRBJ2-7, with D tentatively TRBD1 (6 bases). The CDR3 is 16 residues long. V was trimmed by 7 bases and J by 6 bases, leaving 26 bases between them. Germline V gene data show CDR1 as SGDLS and CDR2 as YYNGEE. In DNA form, the CDR3 reads TGTGCCAGCTCGAAAGACTTGGGGGCCGGGGACGGCGAGCAGTACTTC. This gives the protein CASSKDLGAGDGEQYF. The full variable domain, rest sourced from reference TRBV9 and TRBJ2-7, is DSGVTQTPKHLITATGQRVTLRCSPRSGDLSVYWYQQSLDQGLQFLIQYYNGEERAKGNILERFSAQQFPDLHSELNLSSLELGDSALYFCASSKDLGAGDGEQYFGPGTRLTVT.

V is TRBV7-9 and J is TRBJ2-3; no definite D call. The CDR3 loop spans 14 amino acids. Germline V gene sequence: CDR1 SEHNR, CDR2 FQNEAQ (reference sequence). V shed 1 base and J shed 2 bases, with 7 bases lying between them. The CDR3 protein is CASSLVGPTDTQYF. The CDR3 region has the DNA TGTGCCAGCAGCTTAGTCGGACCCACAGATACGCAGTATTTT.

The chain recombines TRBV25-1 with TRBJ2-7; D call uncertain. The CDR3 extends over 11 amino acids. Germline CDR1 reads MGHDK; CDR2 reads SYGVNS. Deletions cut 1 base from V and 2 bases from J, with 0 bases between. CDR3 residues: CASSESYEQYF. The DNA of the CDR3 is TGTGCCAGCAGTGAATCCTACGAGCAGTACTTC.

This chain links TRBV18 with TRBJ2-1; TRBD2 agrees at 12 bases. V trimming: 4 bases; J trimming: 8 bases; junction bases outside the gene matches: 9. Germline V lookup: CDR1 KGHSH, CDR2 LQKENI. The CDR3 loop spans 16 amino acids. The CDR3 loop reads CASSLSTSGGGDEQFF. The CDR3, as DNA: TGTGCCAGCTCACTCTCGACTAGCGGGGGCGGGGATGAGCAGTTCTTC. The entire variable domain, with the rest obtained from reference TRBV18 and TRBJ2-1, is as follows: NAGVMQNPRHLVRRRGQEARLRCSPMKGHSHVYWYRQLPEEGLKFMVYLQKENIIDESGMPKERFSAEFPKEGPSILRIQQVVRGDSAAYFCASSLSTSGGGDEQFFGPGTRLTVL.

CDR3 in amino acids: CASSPGPNTGELFF. CDR3 DNA: TGTGCCAGCAGTCCGGGACCCAACACCGGGGAGCTGTTTTTT. The rearrangement links TRBV6-6 to TRBJ2-2; D is tentatively TRBD1 or TRBD2 (5 bases each). Germline values: CDR1 MNHNY, CDR2 SVGAGI (reference sequence). V was shortened by 5 bases and J by 2 bases, with 9 bases between the two germline ends. The CDR3 spans 14 residues.

Here the CDR3 reads CAGEGQGTQYF. CDR3 nucleotides: TGTGCCGGAGAGGGTCAGGGAACCCAGTACTTC. The chain recombines TRBV2 with TRBJ2-5, with D perhaps being TRBD1 or TRBD2 (5 bases each). V was trimmed by 11 bases and J by 8 bases, leaving 15 bases between them. Germline V CDR1 and CDR2: SNHLY, FYNNEI. The CDR3 has 11 amino acids.

The CDR3 DNA follows: TGCAGCGTTGAAACCTACTCGACAGGGCTAGCCAAAAACATTCAGTACTTC. Its translation: CSVETYSTGLAKNIQYF. The chain carries TRBV29-1 and TRBJ2-4, with 7 positions matching TRBD1. The CDR3 is 17 amino acids. CDR1 is SQVTM and CDR2 is ANQGSEA in the germline V gene. The ends lost 2 bases at V and 0 bases at J; junction bases unmatched: 10.

The chain is built from TRBV27 and TRBJ1-1; 7 bases are shared with TRBD1. There are 15 residues in the CDR3. V shed 5 bases, J shed 3 bases, and the junction held 9 bases outside the gene matches. Germline V CDR1 and CDR2: MNHEY, SMNVEV (reference sequence). The CDR3 loop is CASSDNRGVDTEAFF. In nucleotides, the CDR3 is TGTGCCAGCAGTGACAACAGGGGCGTGGACACTGAAGCTTTCTTT.

This clone has only one observation. The rearrangement links TRBV6-6 to TRBJ2-7; 8 bases line up with TRBD1. CDR1 MNHNY and CDR2 SVGAGI come from the germline V gene (reference sequence). The V gene end was trimmed by 2 bases and the J gene end by 4 bases; junction bases not matched to a gene: 7. There are 15 residues in the CDR3. CDR3: CASSYQGTGRYEQYF. The CDR3, as DNA: TGTGCCAGCAGTTACCAGGGGACAGGTCGGTACGAGCAGTACTTC.

This clone showed up just a few times. V gene TRBV29-1 combines with J gene TRBJ1-2, with TRBD1 as a possible D gene (6 bases). In germline, CDR1 is SQVTM, CDR2 ANQGSEA. Trimming pared 5 bases from V and 6 bases from J, leaving 16 bases between. This CDR3 is built from 13 residues. CDR3: CSVNRVSGDGYTF. The CDR3 region has the DNA TGCAGCGTTAACAGGGTATCGGGAGATGGCTACACCTTC.

This clone was found once. This chain joins TRBV10-3 and TRBJ1-1, with D possibly matching TRBD1 (6 bases). Germline CDR1 and CDR2: ENHRY and SYGVKD. The CDR3 loop spans 15 amino acids. The V gene lost 6 bases and the J gene lost 1 base, with 15 bases spanning the gap. The CDR3 nucleotides are TGTGCCATCAGGGGGGGCGAGGGGCGGAACACTGAAGCTTTCTTT. It is translated as CAIRGGEGRNTEAFF.

This clone was observed a few times. The genes are TRBV6-1 and TRBJ1-1, with TRBD1 matching 7 bases. V shed 6 bases, J shed 4 bases, and the junction held 5 bases outside the gene matches. Germline CDR1 is MNHNS and CDR2 is SASEGT. The CDR3 is 13 amino acids. In DNA form, the CDR3 reads TGTGCCAGCAGCGGGACAGTTGGCACTGAAGCTTTCTTT. Encoded protein: CASSGTVGTEAFF.

This clone occurred many times. The J gene is TRBJ1-2, the V gene TRBV7-9, with 7 positions matching TRBD1. Germline V gene sequence: CDR1 SEHNR, CDR2 FQNEAQ (reference sequence). J lost 7 bases, V lost 6 bases, and 11 bases had no gene match. This CDR3 has 14 amino acids. The CDR3 sequence: CASRDQGQAGGYTF. Here the CDR3 DNA reads TGTGCCAGCAGAGATCAAGGACAGGCAGGTGGCTACACCTTC. Based on the CDR3 plus reference TRBV7-9 and TRBJ1-2, the full variable domain is DTGVSQNPRHKITKRGQNVTFRCDPISEHNRLYWYRQTLGQGPEFLTYFQNEAQLEKSRLLSDRFSAERPKGSFSTLEIQRTEQGDSAMYLCASRDQGQAGGYTFGSGTRLTVV.

The chain recombines TRBV23-1 with TRBJ2-1; D not resolved. TRBV23-1 is an ORF, and what it does is uncertain. V was cut by 8 bases and J by 5 bases, with 13 bases left in between. The CDR3 length is 13 residues. The CDR3 loop is CASECRPHNEQFF. CDR3 nucleotide sequence: TGCGCCAGCGAGTGTCGTCCCCACAATGAGCAGTTCTTC.

A word on this clone: Other DNA sequences from this sample encode an identical CDR3 as well. The rearrangement links TRBV5-1 to TRBJ2-5; D is perhaps TRBD2 (7 bases). The germline V gene has CDR1 SGHRS and CDR2 YFSETQ. V dropped 1 base and J dropped 5 bases, with 12 bases sitting between them. This CDR3 is built from 14 residues. DNA for the CDR3: TGCGCCAGCAGCTTGCTGGGGGGGCAGGAGACCCAGTACTTC. Translation gives CASSLLGGQETQYF. Variable domain in full (rest from reference TRBV5-1 and TRBJ2-5): KAGVTQTPRYLIKTRGQQVTLSCSPISGHRSVSWYQQTPGQGLQFLFEYFSETQRNKGNFPGRFSGRQFSNSRSEMNVSTLELGDSALYLCASSLLGGQETQYFGPGTRLLVL.

CDR3 loop: CASSLASGPNTGELFF. Written as DNA, the CDR3 is TGCGCCAGCAGCTTGGCGAGCGGTCCGAACACCGGGGAGCTGTTTTTT. The chain carries TRBV5-1 and TRBJ2-2; maybe TRBD2 (5 bases). The CDR3 covers 16 residues. The V end lost 0 bases, the J end lost 0 bases, and 9 bases lay between the germline ends. CDR1 is SGHRS and CDR2 is YFSETQ in the germline V gene.